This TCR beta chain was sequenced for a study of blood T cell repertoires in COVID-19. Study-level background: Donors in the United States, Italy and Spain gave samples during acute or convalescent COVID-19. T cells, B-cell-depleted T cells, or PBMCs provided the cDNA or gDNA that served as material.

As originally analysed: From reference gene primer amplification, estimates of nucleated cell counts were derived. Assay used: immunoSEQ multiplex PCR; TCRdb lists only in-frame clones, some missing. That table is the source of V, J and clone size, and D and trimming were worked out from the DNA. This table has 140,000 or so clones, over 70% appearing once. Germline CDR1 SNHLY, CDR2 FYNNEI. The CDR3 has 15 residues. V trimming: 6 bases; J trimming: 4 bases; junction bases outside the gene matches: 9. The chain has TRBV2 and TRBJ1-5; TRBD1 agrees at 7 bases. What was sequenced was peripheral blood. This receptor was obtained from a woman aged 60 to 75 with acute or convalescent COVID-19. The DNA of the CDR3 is TGTGCCAGCAGGGACGGACAGGCTCGAAATCAGCCCCAGCATTTT. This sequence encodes CASRDGQARNQPQHF.